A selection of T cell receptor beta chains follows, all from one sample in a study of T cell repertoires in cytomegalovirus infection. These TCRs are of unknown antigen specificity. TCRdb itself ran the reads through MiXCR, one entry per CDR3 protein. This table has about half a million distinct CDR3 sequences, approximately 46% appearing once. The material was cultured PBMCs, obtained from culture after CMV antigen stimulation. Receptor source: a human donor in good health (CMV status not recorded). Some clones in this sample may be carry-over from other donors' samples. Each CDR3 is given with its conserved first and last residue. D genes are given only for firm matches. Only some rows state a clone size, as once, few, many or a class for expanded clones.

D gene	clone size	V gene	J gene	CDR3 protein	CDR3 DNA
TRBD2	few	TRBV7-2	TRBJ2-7	CASSLANGLAGGFIEQYF	TGTGCCAGCAGCTTAGCCAACGGACTAGCGGGAGGGTTCATCGAGCAGTACTTC
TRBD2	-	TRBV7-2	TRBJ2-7	CASSLAWRGGTSGNGQYF	TGTGCCAGCAGCTTAGCTTGGAGGGGCGGGACTAGCGGGAATGGGCAGTACTTC
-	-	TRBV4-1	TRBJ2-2	CASSHPWGGASEAGELFF	TGCGCCAGCAGCCACCCGTGGGGTGGGGCCTCCGAAGCCGGGGAGCTGTTTTTT
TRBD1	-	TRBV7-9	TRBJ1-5	CASTTGGSQPQHF	TGTGCCAGCACCACAGGGGGTTCTCAGCCCCAGCATTTT
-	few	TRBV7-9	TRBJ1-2	CASRMGERGHGYTF	TGTGCCAGCAGGATGGGGGAGAGGGGTCATGGCTACACCTTC
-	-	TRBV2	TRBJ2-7	CASSVSGAEQYF	TGTGCCAGCAGTGTTTCAGGGGCCGAGCAGTACTTC
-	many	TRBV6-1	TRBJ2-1	CASSPSYNEQFF	TGTGCCAGCAGCCCCTCCTACAATGAGCAGTTCTTC
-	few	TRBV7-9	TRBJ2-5	CASSLDLAGEGEETQYF	TGTGCCAGCAGCTTAGATTTGGCGGGAGAGGGGGAAGAGACCCAGTACTTC
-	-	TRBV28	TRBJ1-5	CASSPWQGVRNQPLHF	TGTGCCAGCAGTCCCTGGCAAGGGGTTCGCAATCAGCCCCTGCATTTT
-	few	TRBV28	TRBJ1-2	CASSLPPGYGYTF	TGTGCCAGCAGTTTGCCCCCAGGGTATGGCTACACCTTC
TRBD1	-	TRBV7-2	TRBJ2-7	CASSLGPGQGALEQYF	TGTGCCAGCAGCTTAGGGCCGGGACAGGGGGCGTTGGAGCAGTACTTC
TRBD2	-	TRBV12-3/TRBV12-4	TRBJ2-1	CASSPRQGAGLAGRSSYNEQFF	TGTGCCAGCAGTCCTAGACAGGGCGCGGGACTAGCGGGACGTAGCTCCTACAATGAGCAGTTCTTC
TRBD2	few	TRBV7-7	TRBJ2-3	CASSKDSGGAGDTQYF	TGTGCCAGCAGCAAGGACAGCGGGGGGGCCGGAGATACGCAGTATTTT
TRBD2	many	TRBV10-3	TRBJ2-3	CAISRLAGGGTDTQYF	TGTGCCATCAGTCGGTTAGCGGGGGGAGGCACAGATACGCAGTATTTT